This paragraph reports one T cell receptor (beta chain). V shed 0 bases and J shed 8 bases, with 17 bases lying between them. CDR1 and CDR2 from the germline V gene are LGHNA and YSLEER. The CDR3 spans 17 residues. The source of the sample is a study of chemoradiotherapy in HPV16-positive cancers. Study-level background: Candidate HPV-specific clones and shared TCR motifs came from two HPV16-positive patients.

TCRdb keeps only in-frame clones here, not all; method: immunoSEQ multiplex PCR. The repertoire holds roughly 11,000 clones, with around 80% as singletons. This clonotype originated in a human donor with HPV-associated anogenital cancer. Sample collection occurred from a patient who underwent chemoradiotherapy. The chain combines TRBV4-3 with TRBJ1-6, with D unclear. CDR3 loop: CASSQDSPGRVYSPLHF. The DNA of the CDR3 is TGCGCCAGCAGCCAAGATTCGCCGGGAAGGGTATATTCACCCCTCCACTTT.